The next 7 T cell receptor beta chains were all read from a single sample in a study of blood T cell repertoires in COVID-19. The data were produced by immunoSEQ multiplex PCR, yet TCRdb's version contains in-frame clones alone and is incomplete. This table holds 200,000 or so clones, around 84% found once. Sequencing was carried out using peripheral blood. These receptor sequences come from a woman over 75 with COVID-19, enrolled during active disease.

CDR3 amino acids: CASSPPGTSGNIQYF. The CDR3 bases are TGTGCCAGCTCACCACCCGGGACTAGCGGGAACATTCAGTACTTC. The V call is TRBV18, the J call TRBJ2-4, with 12 bases identical to TRBD2. CDR3 size: 15 residues. Per germline, CDR1 KGHSH and CDR2 LQKENI. With V trimmed by 0 bases and J by 7 bases, 1 base remained unmatched.

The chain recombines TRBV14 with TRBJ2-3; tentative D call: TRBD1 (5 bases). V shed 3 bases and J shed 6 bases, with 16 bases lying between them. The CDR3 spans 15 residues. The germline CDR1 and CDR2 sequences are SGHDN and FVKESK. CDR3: CASSHPQGPRDTQYF. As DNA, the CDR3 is TGTGCCAGCAGCCATCCTCAGGGTCCTCGCGATACGCAGTATTTT.

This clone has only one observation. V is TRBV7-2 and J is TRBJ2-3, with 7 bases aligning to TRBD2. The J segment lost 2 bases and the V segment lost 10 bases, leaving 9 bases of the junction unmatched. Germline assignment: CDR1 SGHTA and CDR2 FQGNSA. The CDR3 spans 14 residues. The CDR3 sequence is CATTASGSTDTQYF. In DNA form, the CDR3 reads TGTGCCACAACGGCTAGCGGCTCCACAGATACGCAGTATTTT.

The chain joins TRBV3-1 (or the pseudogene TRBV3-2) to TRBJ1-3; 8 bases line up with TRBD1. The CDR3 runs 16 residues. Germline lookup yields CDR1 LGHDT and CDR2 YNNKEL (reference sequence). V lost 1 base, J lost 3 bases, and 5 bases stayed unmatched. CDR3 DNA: TGTGCCAGCAGCCAAGGATGGACAGGGCATGGAAACACCATATATTTT. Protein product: CASSQGWTGHGNTIYF.

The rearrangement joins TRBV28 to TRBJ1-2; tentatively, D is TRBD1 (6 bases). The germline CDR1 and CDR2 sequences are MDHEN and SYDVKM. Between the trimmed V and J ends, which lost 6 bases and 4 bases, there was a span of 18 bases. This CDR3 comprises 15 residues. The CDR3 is CASSPGGGQVYGYTF. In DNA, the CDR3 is TGTGCCAGCAGCCCTGGGGGGGGGCAGGTCTATGGCTACACCTTC.

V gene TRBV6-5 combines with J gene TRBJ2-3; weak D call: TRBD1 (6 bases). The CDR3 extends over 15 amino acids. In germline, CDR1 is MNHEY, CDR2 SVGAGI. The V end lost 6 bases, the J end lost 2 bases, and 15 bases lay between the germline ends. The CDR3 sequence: CASSRTGRNTDTQYF. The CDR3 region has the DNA TGTGCCAGCAGCCGTACAGGGCGGAACACAGATACGCAGTATTTT.

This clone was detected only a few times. The CDR3 loop is CASSEGVPGTGLGGYTF. The CDR3 DNA follows: TGTGCCAGCAGTGAAGGGGTCCCCGGGACTGGCCTAGGAGGCTACACCTTC. The chain recombines TRBV2 with TRBJ1-2; a possible D gene is TRBD1 (5 bases). Between the trimmed V and J ends, which lost 1 base and 8 bases, there was a span of 23 bases. The CDR3 is 17 residues long. Germline lookup yields CDR1 SNHLY and CDR2 FYNNEI.